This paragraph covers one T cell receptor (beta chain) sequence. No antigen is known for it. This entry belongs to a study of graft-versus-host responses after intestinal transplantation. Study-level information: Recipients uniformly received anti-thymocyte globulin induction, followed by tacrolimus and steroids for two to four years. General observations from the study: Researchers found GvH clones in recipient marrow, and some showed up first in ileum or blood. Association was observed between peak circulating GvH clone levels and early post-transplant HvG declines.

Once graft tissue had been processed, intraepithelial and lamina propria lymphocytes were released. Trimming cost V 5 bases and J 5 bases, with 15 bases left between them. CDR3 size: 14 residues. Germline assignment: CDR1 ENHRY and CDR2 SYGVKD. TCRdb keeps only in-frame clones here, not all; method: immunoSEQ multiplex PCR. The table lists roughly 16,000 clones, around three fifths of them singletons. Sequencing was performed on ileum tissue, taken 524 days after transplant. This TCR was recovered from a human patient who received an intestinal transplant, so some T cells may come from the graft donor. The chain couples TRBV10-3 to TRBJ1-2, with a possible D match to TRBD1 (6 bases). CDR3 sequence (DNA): TGTGCCATCAGTTGGGGACAAGACGCTTATGGCTACACCTTC. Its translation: CAISWGQDAYGYTF.